This T cell receptor beta chain was captured in a study of T cell responses to AZD1222 COVID-19 vaccine. Study-level results: Only 5 or 6 people who got AZD1222 tested seropositive at baseline. Nearly half of spike-specific TCRs reportedly target variant regions that are unmutated in the B.1.351 and B.1.1.7 variants.

Trimming cost V 5 bases and J 3 bases; bases outside gene matches: 8. The germline V gene has CDR1 LNHDA and CDR2 SQIVND (reference sequence). The CDR3 loop spans 16 amino acids. For this clone: Its specificity is unknown.

Assay used: immunoSEQ multiplex PCR; TCRdb lists only in-frame clones, some missing. Of about 160,000 clones listed, 90% are singletons. Analyses pooled second doses at about 4 or about 12 weeks. This receptor was taken from an adult who received the AZD1222 COVID-19 vaccine. The V gene is TRBV19, the J gene TRBJ2-7; 12 bases are a match to TRBD2. Specimen: peripheral blood, collected 28 days after the second AZD1222 dose. This chain's CDR3 is CASSRLAGGPSYEQYF. The CDR3 coding sequence is TGTGCCAGTAGTCGGCTAGCGGGAGGGCCGAGCTACGAGCAGTACTTC.